The 6 T cell receptor beta chains listed next were all sequenced from one sample in a study of CD8+CD57+ T cells in acquired aplastic anemia. Whoever was chosen for sequencing had shown CD8+CD57+ cell expansion by flow cytometry. Profiling that covered TCR beta VDJ and CDR3 relied on genomic DNA as its template. TCRdb recomputed calls from the reads with MiXCR, one row per CDR3 protein. The top ten clones hold 9.7% of a sample with about 190,000 distinct CDR3 sequences, 40% to 50% of them seen once. The specimen was sorted CD4+, CD8+, or CD8+CD57+ T cells (not recorded which) from PBMCs. The receptors stem from a human donor with aplastic anemia.

This clonotype was seen repeatedly, ten times or more. This chain links TRBV7-9 with TRBJ1-2; tentatively, D is TRBD1 (5 bases). CDR3 length: 15 residues. Trimming shortened V by 4 bases and J by 2 bases, and 14 bases separated the two germline ends. CDR1 and CDR2 (germline): SEHNR, FQNEAQ (reference sequence). The CDR3 bases are TGTGCCAGCAGCTCCGGGGGGGGGGACAACTATGGCTACACCTTC. Its protein is CASSSGGGDNYGYTF.

This clonotype has just a few counts. This sequence joins TRBV7-9 and TRBJ2-2, with D perhaps assigned TRBD1 or TRBD2 (5 bases each). V lost 5 bases and J 4 bases, leaving 8 bases between the germline ends. This CDR3 spans 13 amino acids. From germline, CDR1 is SEHNR and CDR2 FQNEAQ (reference sequence). The CDR3 here is CASSRDGTGELFF. The CDR3 DNA follows: TGTGCCAGCAGCCGGGACGGCACCGGGGAGCTGTTTTTT.

The chain couples TRBV24-1 to TRBJ1-5, with a tentative D call TRBD1 (6 bases). The V end lost 5 bases, the J end lost 4 bases, and 20 bases lay between the germline ends. The CDR3 runs to 17 residues. CDR1 is KGHDR and CDR2 is SFDVKD in the germline V gene. The CDR3 DNA reads TGTGCCACCAGTGGGCCAGGGGTCACCAGCCTGAATCAGCCCCAGCATTTT. As protein: CATSGPGVTSLNQPQHF.

This clonotype was seen at least ten times. V usage is TRBV5-1 and J usage is TRBJ1-6; D gene uncertain. V was shortened by 1 base and J by 1 base, with 6 bases between the two germline ends. CDR1 and CDR2 from the germline V gene are SGHRS and YFSETQ. The length of the CDR3 is 15 residues. CDR3 nucleotide sequence: TGCGCCAGCAGCTTGCAGGAGTCCTATAATTCACCCCTCCACTTT. The encoded protein is CASSLQESYNSPLHF. The full variable domain, with the rest looked up from reference TRBV5-1 and TRBJ1-6, is KAGVTQTPRYLIKTRGQQVTLSCSPISGHRSVSWYQQTPGQGLQFLFEYFSETQRNKGNFPGRFSGRQFSNSRSEMNVSTLELGDSALYLCASSLQESYNSPLHFGNGTRLTVT.

The V call is TRBV10-3, the J call TRBJ2-3; D unresolved. Trimming left V 3 bases short and J 4 bases short, with 5 bases between. This CDR3 has 12 residues. Germline V gene lookup returns CDR1 ENHRY and CDR2 SYGVKD. CDR3 nucleotide sequence: TGTGCCATCAGTGACGGAGCAGATACGCAGTATTTT. The encoded protein is CAISDGADTQYF.

V usage is TRBV19 and J usage is TRBJ2-5, with D perhaps matching TRBD2 (6 bases). Germline V gene lookup returns CDR1 LNHDA and CDR2 SQIVND (reference sequence). V was pared by 6 bases and J by 4 bases, with 12 bases between. The CDR3 is 13 residues long. DNA of the CDR3: TGTGCCAGTAGAATTACGGGAGTAGAGACCCAGTACTTC. This gives the protein CASRITGVETQYF.